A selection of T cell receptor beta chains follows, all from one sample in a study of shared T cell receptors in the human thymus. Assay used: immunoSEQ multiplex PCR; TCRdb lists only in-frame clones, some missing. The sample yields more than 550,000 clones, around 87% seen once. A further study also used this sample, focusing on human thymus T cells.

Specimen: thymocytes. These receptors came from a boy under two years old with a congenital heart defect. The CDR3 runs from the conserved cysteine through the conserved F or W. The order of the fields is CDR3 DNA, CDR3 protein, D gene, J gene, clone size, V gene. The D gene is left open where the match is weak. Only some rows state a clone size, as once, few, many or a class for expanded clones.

cdr3_nt: TGTGCCAGCAGCTTGTACAGGGAGAGCTCTGGAAACACCATATATTTT; cdr3_aa: CASSLYRESSGNTIYF; d_call: .; j_call: TRBJ1-3; clone_size: once; v_call: TRBV5-4
cdr3_nt: TGTGCCAGCAGCGCCGGCAAAGGAGCAACTAATGAAAAACTGTTTTTT; cdr3_aa: CASSAGKGATNEKLFF; d_call: .; j_call: TRBJ1-4; clone_size: .; v_call: TRBV5-4
cdr3_nt: TGTGCCAGCAGTGCGGAGAGCCAAGAGACCCAGTACTTC; cdr3_aa: CASSAESQETQYF; d_call: .; j_call: TRBJ2-5; clone_size: once; v_call: TRBV28
cdr3_nt: TGTGCCAGCGGGCAGGGCAGCTCTGGAAACACCATATATTTT; cdr3_aa: CASGQGSSGNTIYF; d_call: .; j_call: TRBJ1-3; clone_size: .; v_call: TRBV7-9
cdr3_nt: TGTGCCAGCAGCTTAATGGACAGGGGGCAAGGTGAAGCTTTCTTT; cdr3_aa: CASSLMDRGQGEAFF; d_call: TRBD1; j_call: TRBJ1-1; clone_size: .; v_call: TRBV7-8
cdr3_nt: TGTGCCAGCACCCCACAGGGAAGCTCCTACGAGCAGTACTTC; cdr3_aa: CASTPQGSSYEQYF; d_call: .; j_call: TRBJ2-7; clone_size: .; v_call: TRBV5-6
cdr3_nt: TGTGCCAGCAGCACGAACAGGAAGGGCGGAGAAAAACTGTTTTTT; cdr3_aa: CASSTNRKGGEKLFF; d_call: .; j_call: TRBJ1-4; clone_size: .; v_call: TRBV5-6
cdr3_nt: TGTGCCAGCAGTTCCAGGGTCCAGTACGAGCAGTACTTC; cdr3_aa: CASSSRVQYEQYF; d_call: .; j_call: TRBJ2-7; clone_size: few; v_call: TRBV6-6
cdr3_nt: TGTGCCAGCAGTTACCGCAGGGGGCACATGAACACTGAAGCTTTCTTT; cdr3_aa: CASSYRRGHMNTEAFF; d_call: TRBD1; j_call: TRBJ1-1; clone_size: .; v_call: TRBV6-5
cdr3_nt: TGTGCCAGCAGTTTATGCGACAGGGGCCCGCTGATATACAATGAGCAGTTCTTC; cdr3_aa: CASSLCDRGPLIYNEQFF; d_call: TRBD1; j_call: TRBJ2-1; clone_size: once; v_call: TRBV28
cdr3_nt: TGCGCCAGCAGTGATGTCGTGCCCCCACAGAACGGCGGGGAGCTGTTTTTT; cdr3_aa: CASSDVVPPQNGGELFF; d_call: .; j_call: TRBJ2-2; clone_size: .; v_call: TRBV10-1
cdr3_nt: TGTGCCAGCGCCCGTCAGGACACGAGATCCTACGAGCAGTACTTC; cdr3_aa: CASARQDTRSYEQYF; d_call: .; j_call: TRBJ2-7; clone_size: .; v_call: TRBV5-6
cdr3_nt: TGTGCCACCAGCAGAGAGGGAGGGGACAGGGTGATTAGCACAGATACGCAGTATTTT; cdr3_aa: CATSREGGDRVISTDTQYF; d_call: TRBD1; j_call: TRBJ2-3; clone_size: .; v_call: TRBV15
cdr3_nt: TGCGCCAGCAGTCAGATAAAGTCGTCCCAAGAGACCCAGTACTTC; cdr3_aa: CASSQIKSSQETQYF; d_call: .; j_call: TRBJ2-5; clone_size: .; v_call: TRBV4-3
cdr3_nt: TGCGCCAGCAGCCGAAGACAGGGCCAAGAGACCCAGTACTTC; cdr3_aa: CASSRRQGQETQYF; d_call: TRBD1; j_call: TRBJ2-5; clone_size: few; v_call: TRBV4-1
cdr3_nt: TGCGCCAGCAGCCACAGGGCGGGAGTACCCTCCTACGAGCAGTACTTC; cdr3_aa: CASSHRAGVPSYEQYF; d_call: TRBD2; j_call: TRBJ2-7; clone_size: .; v_call: TRBV4-3
cdr3_nt: TGTGCCAGCAGAGTGGGACAGGGTATACCTAATGAAAAACTGTTTTTT; cdr3_aa: CASRVGQGIPNEKLFF; d_call: TRBD1; j_call: TRBJ1-4; clone_size: once; v_call: TRBV2
cdr3_nt: TGTGCCAGCAGCTTTAATCGGACAGGGGCCTACGAGCAGTACTTC; cdr3_aa: CASSFNRTGAYEQYF; d_call: TRBD1; j_call: TRBJ2-7; clone_size: .; v_call: TRBV7-7
cdr3_nt: TGTGCCAGCAGCCGGGGGCAGACAGATACGCAGTATTTT; cdr3_aa: CASSRGQTDTQYF; d_call: .; j_call: TRBJ2-3; clone_size: few; v_call: TRBV4-2
cdr3_nt: TGTGCCAGTAGTATAGATCCCCCTAGCGGAGTAAACACAGATACGCAGTATTTT; cdr3_aa: CASSIDPPSGVNTDTQYF; d_call: TRBD2; j_call: TRBJ2-3; clone_size: .; v_call: TRBV19
cdr3_nt: TGTGCCAGCAGTACCTCCGCGAGCACAGATACGCAGTATTTT; cdr3_aa: CASSTSASTDTQYF; d_call: .; j_call: TRBJ2-3; clone_size: .; v_call: TRBV28
cdr3_nt: TGTGCCAGCCTACCCGGCAGGGGGACAGATACGCAGTATTTT; cdr3_aa: CASLPGRGTDTQYF; d_call: TRBD1; j_call: TRBJ2-3; clone_size: once; v_call: TRBV5-6
cdr3_nt: TGTGCCAGCAGTGAACCCAGGGGTCGGTCACCCCTCCACTTT; cdr3_aa: CASSEPRGRSPLHF; d_call: .; j_call: TRBJ1-6; clone_size: .; v_call: TRBV2
cdr3_nt: TGTGCCAGCAGCGTATCGTCGAACACTGAAGCTTTCTTT; cdr3_aa: CASSVSSNTEAFF; d_call: .; j_call: TRBJ1-1; clone_size: .; v_call: TRBV9
cdr3_nt: TGTGCCAGCAGCTTACTCCGGGACAGAGGAATTGGAAAAACTGAAGCTTTCTTT; cdr3_aa: CASSLLRDRGIGKTEAFF; d_call: TRBD1; j_call: TRBJ1-1; clone_size: .; v_call: TRBV7-2
cdr3_nt: TGCGCCAGCAGCTGGGGAGGTCAGAGCTCTGGAAACACCATATATTTT; cdr3_aa: CASSWGGQSSGNTIYF; d_call: .; j_call: TRBJ1-3; clone_size: .; v_call: TRBV5-1
cdr3_nt: TGTGCCAGCAGCAAAGACAAAAGTGTCAGCTCCTACAATGAGCAGTTCTTC; cdr3_aa: CASSKDKSVSSYNEQFF; d_call: .; j_call: TRBJ2-1; clone_size: .; v_call: TRBV21-1
cdr3_nt: TGTGCCAGCTCACTTTTGGACAGGAGCCCGTATAGCAATCAGCCCCAGCATTTT; cdr3_aa: CASSLLDRSPYSNQPQHF; d_call: TRBD1; j_call: TRBJ1-5; clone_size: .; v_call: TRBV18
cdr3_nt: TGTACCAGCAGCTTAGAGACGGACAGGTACAATGAGCAGTTCTTC; cdr3_aa: CTSSLETDRYNEQFF; d_call: TRBD1; j_call: TRBJ2-1; clone_size: .; v_call: TRBV11-2
cdr3_nt: TGCGCCAGCAGCCAAGGGGCAGGTTCCTACAATGAGCAGTTCTTC; cdr3_aa: CASSQGAGSYNEQFF; d_call: .; j_call: TRBJ2-1; clone_size: .; v_call: TRBV4-3
cdr3_nt: TGTGCCAGCAGCTTGGCCGGGGTAGCGGGAGGTGGAGAGACCCAGTACTTC; cdr3_aa: CASSLAGVAGGGETQYF; d_call: TRBD2; j_call: TRBJ2-5; clone_size: .; v_call: TRBV5-6
cdr3_nt: TGTGCCAGCAGACGACAGGGAGGTATTTACGAGCAGTACTTC; cdr3_aa: CASRRQGGIYEQYF; d_call: .; j_call: TRBJ2-7; clone_size: .; v_call: TRBV5-6
cdr3_nt: TGTGCCAGCAGCTTACAGGGCAGGAGCACTGAAGCTTTCTTT; cdr3_aa: CASSLQGRSTEAFF; d_call: .; j_call: TRBJ1-1; clone_size: once; v_call: TRBV5-4
cdr3_nt: TGTGCCAGCAGCTTAGAGTTCGGGGAGCTGTTTTTT; cdr3_aa: CASSLEFGELFF; d_call: .; j_call: TRBJ2-2; clone_size: .; v_call: TRBV5-6
cdr3_nt: TGTGCCCACCAAGCCCCGGGGACCTACAATGAGCAGTTCTTC; cdr3_aa: CAHQAPGTYNEQFF; d_call: .; j_call: TRBJ2-1; clone_size: .; v_call: TRBV6-5
cdr3_nt: TGTGCCAGCAGAAGGGACAGGGGGATATATGGCTACACCTTC; cdr3_aa: CASRRDRGIYGYTF; d_call: TRBD1; j_call: TRBJ1-2; clone_size: .; v_call: TRBV6-1
cdr3_nt: TGTGCCAGCAGTGCCCTACCCGAAAACATTCAGTACTTC; cdr3_aa: CASSALPENIQYF; d_call: .; j_call: TRBJ2-4; clone_size: .; v_call: TRBV6-1
cdr3_nt: TGTGCCAGCAGCTTAGATTCCCTAGCTTGGGGCACTGAAGCTTTCTTT; cdr3_aa: CASSLDSLAWGTEAFF; d_call: .; j_call: TRBJ1-1; clone_size: once; v_call: TRBV11-2
cdr3_nt: TGTGCCAGCAGCTTAGATTCCGGACGCGGAGGCCTCCACTTT; cdr3_aa: CASSLDSGRGGLHF; d_call: .; j_call: TRBJ1-6; clone_size: .; v_call: TRBV7-2
cdr3_nt: TGTGCCAGCAGCTTGGTGGACATCAGTTACGAGCAGTACTTC; cdr3_aa: CASSLVDISYEQYF; d_call: .; j_call: TRBJ2-7; clone_size: .; v_call: TRBV7-9
cdr3_nt: TGTGCCAGTAGTATAGATCCGAACAGGGGGCAAGGAGACACTGAAGCTTTCTTT; cdr3_aa: CASSIDPNRGQGDTEAFF; d_call: TRBD1; j_call: TRBJ1-1; clone_size: .; v_call: TRBV19
cdr3_nt: TGTGCCAGCAGTTACGGGAGGGCCGGAAATGAGCAGTTCTTC; cdr3_aa: CASSYGRAGNEQFF; d_call: TRBD2; j_call: TRBJ2-1; clone_size: .; v_call: TRBV6-5
cdr3_nt: TGCGCCAGCAGCTTGGCCAAGCGGGAGTCGGGCTCCTACGAGCAGTACTTC; cdr3_aa: CASSLAKRESGSYEQYF; d_call: TRBD2; j_call: TRBJ2-7; clone_size: .; v_call: TRBV5-1
cdr3_nt: TGCGCCAGCACTCCCATGCAGGTTAGGTACGAGCAGTACTTC; cdr3_aa: CASTPMQVRYEQYF; d_call: .; j_call: TRBJ2-7; clone_size: .; v_call: TRBV10-2
cdr3_nt: TGTGCCAGCAGCTCTCAGGGACACTCTTACGAGCAGTACTTC; cdr3_aa: CASSSQGHSYEQYF; d_call: .; j_call: TRBJ2-7; clone_size: .; v_call: TRBV7-9
cdr3_nt: TGTGCTAGCAGCTTAGGAACCAGGGGGCCCTACAATGAGCAGTTCTTC; cdr3_aa: CASSLGTRGPYNEQFF; d_call: TRBD1; j_call: TRBJ2-1; clone_size: .; v_call: TRBV7-7
cdr3_nt: TGTGCCAGCAGCCCGAACAGGGATCCGAACACTGAAGCTTTCTTT; cdr3_aa: CASSPNRDPNTEAFF; d_call: .; j_call: TRBJ1-1; clone_size: .; v_call: TRBV7-9
cdr3_nt: TGTGCCAGCAGTTTATCGGGACTAGCGGGCCAGGGAGATACGCAGTATTTT; cdr3_aa: CASSLSGLAGQGDTQYF; d_call: TRBD2; j_call: TRBJ2-3; clone_size: .; v_call: TRBV28
cdr3_nt: TGTGCCAGCAGCTTAGCCCGGACAGGGGGCGAAAAACTGTTTTTT; cdr3_aa: CASSLARTGGEKLFF; d_call: TRBD1; j_call: TRBJ1-4; clone_size: .; v_call: TRBV13
cdr3_nt: TGTGCCAGCAGTTTACCCCGCAGGGGGAAGACCGGGGAGCTGTTTTTT; cdr3_aa: CASSLPRRGKTGELFF; d_call: TRBD1; j_call: TRBJ2-2; clone_size: .; v_call: TRBV28
cdr3_nt: TGTGCCAGTAGTATGCCTAGCGGGAGCCCAGATACGCAGTATTTT; cdr3_aa: CASSMPSGSPDTQYF; d_call: TRBD2; j_call: TRBJ2-3; clone_size: .; v_call: TRBV19
cdr3_nt: TGCGCCAGCAGCTTGGCACACTCCTACGAGCAGTACTTC; cdr3_aa: CASSLAHSYEQYF; d_call: .; j_call: TRBJ2-7; clone_size: .; v_call: TRBV5-1